A selection of T cell receptor beta chains follows, all from one sample in a study of cytomegalovirus exposure and HLA in healthy donors. Sequencing used immunoSEQ multiplex PCR; TCRdb keeps in-frame clones, though not all of them. The table includes about 150,000 clones, around 79% detected once. Sequencing was performed on PBMCs. All receptors come from a woman aged 25 to 39 in good health and CMV-seronegative. Both conserved end residues are part of each CDR3. A D gene is named only where the DNA matches it firmly. Clone size appears in some rows only: once, few, many, or a class for an expanded clone.

v_call: TRBV6-5; d_call: .; j_call: TRBJ1-2; clone_size: .; cdr3_nt: TGTGCCAGCAGTTACTCGACGTCAGGGCAAAATGGCTACACCTTC; cdr3_aa: CASSYSTSGQNGYTF
v_call: TRBV29-1; d_call: TRBD1; j_call: TRBJ1-1; clone_size: .; cdr3_nt: TGCAGCGTCTCAGGACAGGGGGCGCGAACCGCTGAAGCTTTCTTT; cdr3_aa: CSVSGQGARTAEAFF
v_call: TRBV5-1; d_call: TRBD1; j_call: TRBJ1-6; clone_size: .; cdr3_nt: TGCGCCAGTAGTGAAGACAGGGGTACAGGAAATTCACCCCTCCACTTT; cdr3_aa: CASSEDRGTGNSPLHF
v_call: TRBV11-3; d_call: TRBD1; j_call: TRBJ1-1; clone_size: .; cdr3_nt: TGTGCCAGCAGCTTAATGCGGACAGGTGGACTGAACACTGAAGCTTTCTTT; cdr3_aa: CASSLMRTGGLNTEAFF
v_call: TRBV7-6; d_call: .; j_call: TRBJ1-3; clone_size: few; cdr3_nt: TGTGCCAGCAGCCGGCGGGCAGGTTCTACCTCTGGAAACACCATATATTTT; cdr3_aa: CASSRRAGSTSGNTIYF
v_call: TRBV5-1; d_call: .; j_call: TRBJ2-1; clone_size: .; cdr3_nt: TGCGCCAGCAGCTTGGGTGGACAAGCGAATGAGCAGTTCTTC; cdr3_aa: CASSLGGQANEQFF
v_call: TRBV7-2; d_call: TRBD2; j_call: TRBJ2-3; clone_size: .; cdr3_nt: TGTGCCAGCAGTAAGAGACTAGCGGGGGGTCCAGATACGCAGTATTTT; cdr3_aa: CASSKRLAGGPDTQYF
v_call: TRBV9; d_call: TRBD2; j_call: TRBJ2-1; clone_size: once; cdr3_nt: TGTGCCAGCAGCCTATCGCCGGGACTAGGTTTTTCCTACAATGAGCAGTTCTTC; cdr3_aa: CASSLSPGLGFSYNEQFF
v_call: TRBV19; d_call: .; j_call: TRBJ2-3; clone_size: .; cdr3_nt: TGTGCCAGTAGTATGACAGACCGAACCACAGATACGCAGTATTTT; cdr3_aa: CASSMTDRTTDTQYF
v_call: TRBV5-4; d_call: TRBD1; j_call: TRBJ1-3; clone_size: .; cdr3_nt: TGTGCCAGCAGCTCCCGGACAGGGAACACCATATATTTT; cdr3_aa: CASSSRTGNTIYF
v_call: TRBV4-1; d_call: .; j_call: TRBJ1-2; clone_size: few; cdr3_nt: TGCGCCAGCAGCCAAGTCCCTGCTAACTATGGCTACACCTTC; cdr3_aa: CASSQVPANYGYTF
v_call: TRBV7-8; d_call: .; j_call: TRBJ1-5; clone_size: .; cdr3_nt: TGTGCCAGCAGCACCCGCGAGGCTAGCAATCAGCCCCAGCATTTT; cdr3_aa: CASSTREASNQPQHF
v_call: TRBV30; d_call: .; j_call: TRBJ1-6; clone_size: .; cdr3_nt: TGTGCCTGGAACGGGGGAAAGAATTCACCCCTCCACTTT; cdr3_aa: CAWNGGKNSPLHF
v_call: TRBV5-1; d_call: .; j_call: TRBJ1-4; clone_size: .; cdr3_nt: TGCGCCAGCAGCTTGGGTGGAGGGACGGGAAGTAATGAAAAACTGTTTTTT; cdr3_aa: CASSLGGGTGSNEKLFF
v_call: TRBV9; d_call: .; j_call: TRBJ2-1; clone_size: .; cdr3_nt: TGTGCCAGCAGCGTGGGGGCGGGCAATGAGCAGTTCTTC; cdr3_aa: CASSVGAGNEQFF
v_call: TRBV19; d_call: TRBD1; j_call: TRBJ1-2; clone_size: .; cdr3_nt: TGTGCCAGCCGGCGGTTCACAGGGGATTACATCTTCTATGGCTACACCTTC; cdr3_aa: CASRRFTGDYIFYGYTF
v_call: TRBV20-1; d_call: .; j_call: TRBJ2-1; clone_size: .; cdr3_nt: TGCAGTGCTAGGCAGGGGATGCCCCAGTTCTTC; cdr3_aa: CSARQGMPQFF
v_call: TRBV5-1; d_call: TRBD1; j_call: TRBJ1-2; clone_size: .; cdr3_nt: TGCGCCAGCAGCTTGGCCCCCACAACAGGGGACTATGGCTACACCTTC; cdr3_aa: CASSLAPTTGDYGYTF
v_call: TRBV5-1; d_call: TRBD1; j_call: TRBJ1-1; clone_size: .; cdr3_nt: TGCGCCAGCAGCGCATTCCGGGACAGGGGTTTGGGGAACACTGAAGCTTTCTTT; cdr3_aa: CASSAFRDRGLGNTEAFF
v_call: TRBV6-4; d_call: .; j_call: TRBJ2-2; clone_size: .; cdr3_nt: TGTGCCAGCAGTGAGGGCCCGAACACCGGGGAGCTGTTTTTT; cdr3_aa: CASSEGPNTGELFF
v_call: TRBV5-1; d_call: .; j_call: TRBJ1-5; clone_size: .; cdr3_nt: TGCGCCAGCAGCTACAGTAGCAATCAGCCCCAGCATTTT; cdr3_aa: CASSYSSNQPQHF
v_call: TRBV5-6; d_call: .; j_call: TRBJ1-4; clone_size: once; cdr3_nt: TGTGCCAGCAGCTTTTTACAGGGAGGGACTAATGAAAAACTGTTTTTT; cdr3_aa: CASSFLQGGTNEKLFF
v_call: TRBV5-4; d_call: .; j_call: TRBJ1-2; clone_size: .; cdr3_nt: TGTGCCAGCAGACCTGACAGGCACCGAGGAGAAGATGGCTACACCTTC; cdr3_aa: CASRPDRHRGEDGYTF
v_call: TRBV28; d_call: TRBD2; j_call: TRBJ2-1; clone_size: .; cdr3_nt: TGTGCCAGCAGCAGGGTCGGACTAGCGGGGGTCTATGAGCAGTTCTTC; cdr3_aa: CASSRVGLAGVYEQFF
v_call: TRBV14; d_call: .; j_call: TRBJ1-5; clone_size: few; cdr3_nt: TGTGCCAGCAGCCAAGATGCCGCAGGGGCTCAGCCCCAGCATTTT; cdr3_aa: CASSQDAAGAQPQHF
v_call: TRBV11-1; d_call: .; j_call: TRBJ2-1; clone_size: .; cdr3_nt: TGTGCCAGCAGGACTAGCCCGGGGGCGTTGGGGTTGGGTGAGCAGTTCTTC; cdr3_aa: CASRTSPGALGLGEQFF
v_call: TRBV4-3; d_call: TRBD1; j_call: TRBJ1-5; clone_size: .; cdr3_nt: TGCGCCAGCAGCCCTCGGACAGGCAGCAATCAGCCCCAGCATTTT; cdr3_aa: CASSPRTGSNQPQHF
v_call: TRBV29-1; d_call: TRBD2; j_call: TRBJ2-1; clone_size: .; cdr3_nt: TGCAGCGTTGAAGGGACGACTAGCGGGGACTACAATGAGCAGTTCTTC; cdr3_aa: CSVEGTTSGDYNEQFF
v_call: TRBV28; d_call: .; j_call: TRBJ1-1; clone_size: .; cdr3_nt: TGTGCCAGCAGTTTATGGGGGCCCCGGAACACTGAAGCTTTCTTT; cdr3_aa: CASSLWGPRNTEAFF
v_call: TRBV6-6; d_call: TRBD2; j_call: TRBJ2-3; clone_size: .; cdr3_nt: TGTGCCAGCAGTCACGGGACTAGCGGGGAATATTTT; cdr3_aa: CASSHGTSGEYF
v_call: TRBV11-2; d_call: TRBD1; j_call: TRBJ2-3; clone_size: .; cdr3_nt: TGTGCCAGCAGCCCCGGACAGGGGCTCGATACGCAGTATTTT; cdr3_aa: CASSPGQGLDTQYF
v_call: TRBV5-1; d_call: TRBD1; j_call: TRBJ1-1; clone_size: .; cdr3_nt: TGCGCCAGCAGCTATCAGGGGACAGATGAAGCTTTCTTT; cdr3_aa: CASSYQGTDEAFF
v_call: TRBV19; d_call: .; j_call: TRBJ1-4; clone_size: .; cdr3_nt: TGTGCCAGTAGAACCGACTGGGGCGGTGAAAAACTGTTTTTT; cdr3_aa: CASRTDWGGEKLFF
v_call: TRBV5-1; d_call: .; j_call: TRBJ1-6; clone_size: .; cdr3_nt: TGCGCCAGCAGCTTGACAGGTCCACCCCTCCACTTT; cdr3_aa: CASSLTGPPLHF
v_call: TRBV5-6; d_call: .; j_call: TRBJ2-1; clone_size: .; cdr3_nt: TGTGCCAGCAGCTTGGGATTACTAATCCCCAATGATGAGCAGTTCTTC; cdr3_aa: CASSLGLLIPNDEQFF
v_call: TRBV2; d_call: TRBD1; j_call: TRBJ1-2; clone_size: .; cdr3_nt: TGTGCCAGCAGCTTAGGGACAGATAACTATGGCTACACCTTC; cdr3_aa: CASSLGTDNYGYTF
v_call: TRBV7-9; d_call: .; j_call: TRBJ2-7; clone_size: .; cdr3_nt: TGTGCCAGCAGTACAAGGGGGTCCCGCGCCTACGAGCAGTACTTC; cdr3_aa: CASSTRGSRAYEQYF
v_call: TRBV9; d_call: .; j_call: TRBJ1-3; clone_size: .; cdr3_nt: TGTGCCAGCAGCACAACCACAGGGACCTCTGGAAACACCATATATTTT; cdr3_aa: CASSTTTGTSGNTIYF
v_call: TRBV5-5; d_call: .; j_call: TRBJ2-2; clone_size: .; cdr3_nt: TGTGCCAGCAGCTTGTCACTAGGCAGGAACACCGGGGAGCTGTTTTTT; cdr3_aa: CASSLSLGRNTGELFF
v_call: TRBV12-5; d_call: TRBD1; j_call: TRBJ1-1; clone_size: few; cdr3_nt: TGTGCTAGTGGTGGCAGGGGGGCCATGAACACTGAAGCTTTCTTT; cdr3_aa: CASGGRGAMNTEAFF
v_call: TRBV28; d_call: TRBD1; j_call: TRBJ1-5; clone_size: .; cdr3_nt: TGTGCCAGCAGGTTAACAGGGGGCCGAAATCAGCCCCAGCATTTT; cdr3_aa: CASRLTGGRNQPQHF
v_call: TRBV13; d_call: .; j_call: TRBJ2-1; clone_size: .; cdr3_nt: TGTGCCAGCAGCGAACCGAGGGGGGGGCGGAGGGGGGGCAATGAGCAGTTCTTC; cdr3_aa: CASSEPRGGRRGGNEQFF
v_call: TRBV5-4; d_call: .; j_call: TRBJ2-7; clone_size: .; cdr3_nt: TGTGCCAGCAGCTTGATCACAGCCGACGAGCAGTACTTC; cdr3_aa: CASSLITADEQYF
v_call: TRBV6-1; d_call: .; j_call: TRBJ1-5; clone_size: few; cdr3_nt: TGTGCCAGCAGAGAGGGAGAGGATCAGCCCCAGCATTTT; cdr3_aa: CASREGEDQPQHF
v_call: TRBV6-5; d_call: TRBD1; j_call: TRBJ1-1; clone_size: .; cdr3_nt: TGTGCCAGCAGTTCTTGGACAGGGGAAGGTACTGAAGCTTTCTTT; cdr3_aa: CASSSWTGEGTEAFF
v_call: TRBV12-5; d_call: .; j_call: TRBJ1-1; clone_size: .; cdr3_nt: TGTGCTAGTGGTTTGGCTGCAGATGGAGCTTTCTTT; cdr3_aa: CASGLAADGAFF
v_call: TRBV6-5; d_call: TRBD1; j_call: TRBJ2-3; clone_size: .; cdr3_nt: TGTGCCAGCAGCCGGGACAGGGGCTTCGATACGCAGTATTTT; cdr3_aa: CASSRDRGFDTQYF
v_call: TRBV9; d_call: .; j_call: TRBJ1-1; clone_size: .; cdr3_nt: TGTGCCAGCAGCGAAGACCAGGGAATGAACACTGAAGCTTTCTTT; cdr3_aa: CASSEDQGMNTEAFF
v_call: TRBV6-1; d_call: .; j_call: TRBJ1-4; clone_size: .; cdr3_nt: TGTGCCAGCAGTGTTAGGCCGGGTTCCGCAACTAATGAAAAACTGTTTTTT; cdr3_aa: CASSVRPGSATNEKLFF
v_call: TRBV18; d_call: TRBD1; j_call: TRBJ2-5; clone_size: .; cdr3_nt: TGTGCCAGCTCACACGGACAGGGCTACGAGACCCAGTACTTC; cdr3_aa: CASSHGQGYETQYF
v_call: TRBV6-5; d_call: TRBD1; j_call: TRBJ2-7; clone_size: .; cdr3_nt: TGTGCCAGCAGTAGAACGGACAGGGGAGGGTACGAGCAGTACTTC; cdr3_aa: CASSRTDRGGYEQYF
v_call: TRBV2; d_call: TRBD1; j_call: TRBJ2-7; clone_size: few; cdr3_nt: TGTGCCAGCAGTGACGGGGACAGTATCTACGAGCAGTACTTC; cdr3_aa: CASSDGDSIYEQYF
v_call: TRBV7-2; d_call: .; j_call: TRBJ2-7; clone_size: .; cdr3_nt: TGTGCCAGCAGCGCCGGGGGGCCTCTCTACGAGCAGTACTTC; cdr3_aa: CASSAGGPLYEQYF
v_call: TRBV2; d_call: TRBD1; j_call: TRBJ2-5; clone_size: .; cdr3_nt: TGTGCCAGCGGCCGGGACAGGGGAGGGGAGACCCAGTACTTC; cdr3_aa: CASGRDRGGETQYF
v_call: TRBV5-1; d_call: .; j_call: TRBJ1-1; clone_size: .; cdr3_nt: TGCGCCAGCAGCTTGTTCGGGGAGAACACTGAAGCTTTCTTT; cdr3_aa: CASSLFGENTEAFF
v_call: TRBV7-3; d_call: TRBD2; j_call: TRBJ2-3; clone_size: .; cdr3_nt: TGTGCCAGCAGTTCCAGCGGGGGAGATACGCAGTATTTT; cdr3_aa: CASSSSGGDTQYF
v_call: TRBV10-1; d_call: .; j_call: TRBJ2-7; clone_size: .; cdr3_nt: TGCGCCAGCAGTGTTGCGGCAACCTACGAGCAGTACTTC; cdr3_aa: CASSVAATYEQYF
v_call: TRBV9; d_call: TRBD2; j_call: TRBJ2-5; clone_size: once; cdr3_nt: TGTGCCAGCAGCATTAGCGGGGGCTTACAAGAGACCCAGTACTTC; cdr3_aa: CASSISGGLQETQYF
v_call: TRBV13; d_call: TRBD2; j_call: TRBJ2-3; clone_size: .; cdr3_nt: TGTGCCAGCAGCTCCGAGGCCGGACTAGCGGGGGGTCTTGGCACAGATACGCAGTATTTT; cdr3_aa: CASSSEAGLAGGLGTDTQYF